Shown below are 11 T cell receptor beta chains from a single sample sequenced in a study of blood T cell repertoires in COVID-19. Clones were sequenced by immunoSEQ multiplex PCR, and TCRdb holds only the in-frame ones, with some missing. This repertoire shows 200,000 to 300,000 clones, 86% found once; its top ten account for over 7.5%. Sequenced input: peripheral blood. The receptor set was obtained from a man aged 40-49 years who had recovered from COVID-19.

This clone was recorded a few times. The chain combines TRBV11-2 with TRBJ2-7; TRBD2 matches 12 bases. The CDR3 runs to 13 residues. Germline CDR1 is SGHAT and CDR2 is FQNNGV. The CDR3 loop is CASSSLAGGPGEV. CDR3 in DNA: TGTGCCAGCAGCTCTCTAGCGGGAGGGCCTGGGGAGGTC.

Notes on this clone: A read error may account for a junction end that differs from germline. The chain couples TRBV2 to TRBJ2-3; 11 nucleotides line up with TRBD2. Germline V lookup: CDR1 SNHLY, CDR2 FYNNEI. The CDR3 sequence is 13 residues long. The CDR3: CANIHGIAGGPSF. The DNA for the CDR3 is TGTGCCAACATACATGGTATAGCGGGAGGGCCGAGTTTT.

The gene calls are TRBV28 and TRBJ1-1; D not resolved. Germline lookup yields CDR1 MDHEN and CDR2 SYDVKM. The CDR3 is made up of 16 amino acids. The germline V and J ends were trimmed by 5 bases and 1 base, with 17 bases remaining between them. CDR3 nucleotides: TGTGCCAGCAGTCTAGCAACTGTGTCGGAGAACACTGAAGCTTTCTTT. This codes for CASSLATVSENTEAFF.

The chain joins TRBV7-2 to TRBJ1-2, with 10 positions matching TRBD1. This CDR3 is built from 15 residues. V was clipped by 5 bases and J by 5 bases; unmatched bases: 8. Germline V lookup: CDR1 SGHTA, CDR2 FQGNSA. DNA of the CDR3: TGTGCCAGCAGCACATCGACAGGGGGCCCATATGGCTACACCTTC. Its protein is CASSTSTGGPYGYTF.

V is TRBV28 and J is TRBJ2-1, with D perhaps matching TRBD2 (5 bases). The germline V gene encodes CDR1 MDHEN and CDR2 SYDVKM. This CDR3 is 14 amino acids long. Trimming shortened V by 10 bases and J by 5 bases, and 18 bases separated the two germline ends. The CDR3 DNA is TGTGCCACCCTCGGTGCGGGTTCTCACAATGAGCAGTTCTTC. Its protein product is CATLGAGSHNEQFF.

This rearrangement joins TRBV6-5 to TRBJ2-1; 7 positions agree with TRBD2. The CDR3 contains 14 residues. Germline V gives CDR1 MNHEY, CDR2 SVGAGI. V lost 7 bases and J lost 8; bases outside the gene matches: 11. Here the CDR3 DNA reads TGTGCCAGCATGGGGACTATATGGAACGATGAGCAGTTCTTC. Translation gives CASMGTIWNDEQFF.

This clone is a singleton in its sample. The V and J genes are TRBV7-9 and TRBJ2-1, with D maybe TRBD2 (6 bases). CDR3 length: 13 residues. Trimming took 5 bases from V and 10 from J, leaving 15 bases between them. The germline V gene has CDR1 SEHNR and CDR2 FQNEAQ (reference sequence). CDR3 nucleotide sequence: TGTGCCAGCAGCGCGGGACCGCAAGGGGAGCAGTTCTTC. This codes for CASSAGPQGEQFF.

V is TRBV2 and J is TRBJ2-5; D is ambiguous. This CDR3 region has 14 residues. Trimming removed 6 bases from V and 4 bases from J, with 15 bases in between. CDR1 and CDR2 from the germline V gene are SNHLY and FYNNEI. Here the CDR3 DNA reads TGTGCCAGCAGATTCGGCCGAGGATTAGAGACCCAGTACTTC. This codes for CASRFGRGLETQYF.

The V call is TRBV5-1, the J call TRBJ2-1; 15 nucleotides line up with TRBD2. Losses at the gene ends were 4 bases for V and 10 bases for J; bases not matched to a gene: 6. The CDR3 spans 15 residues. Germline loops: CDR1 SGHRS, CDR2 YFSETQ. The CDR3, as DNA: TGCGCCAGCAGCCCCGGACTAGCGGGAGGGCAAGAGCAGTTCTTC. It translates to CASSPGLAGGQEQFF.

This chain uses TRBV2 with TRBJ2-2; D gene unclear. The CDR3 sequence is 12 residues long. The V gene's germline CDR1 is SNHLY and CDR2 FYNNEI. V lost 6 bases and J 8 bases, leaving 10 bases between the germline ends. The CDR3 sequence is CASSVGEGELFF. The CDR3 DNA reads as TGTGCCAGCAGCGTGGGCGAGGGGGAGCTGTTTTTT. Supplemented by reference TRBV2 and TRBJ2-2, the full variable domain reads EPEVTQTPSHQVTQMGQEVILRCVPISNHLYFYWYRQILGQKVEFLVSFYNNEISEKSEIFDDQFSVERPDGSNFTLKIRSTKLEDSAMYFCASSVGEGELFFGEGSRLTVL.

The chain employs TRBV25-1 and TRBJ1-2; the match to TRBD1 covers 7 bases. The germline CDR1 and CDR2 sequences are MGHDK and SYGVNS. The trim removed 8 bases at V and 5 bases at J, leaving 5 bases unmatched. This CDR3 is 12 amino acids long. CDR3 in amino acids: CASRGTDYGYTF. The CDR3 DNA is TGTGCCAGCCGCGGGACAGATTATGGCTACACCTTC.